This note documents a single T cell receptor (beta chain) sequence. In the authors' methods: Nucleated cell counts were estimated from reference gene primer amplification. Repertoires were generated with immunoSEQ multiplex PCR, while TCRdb's copy carries only in-frame clones and drops some. The V and J calls and the clone size are those of that table, but D and trimming were determined from the DNA. This sample carries more than 150,000 clones, 80% to 90% of them seen once, and the ten largest clones take 2.5% to 3%. This CDR3 region has 16 residues. Trimming removed 5 bases from V and 0 bases from J, with 13 bases in between. Germline loops: CDR1 LNHDA, CDR2 SQIVND (reference sequence). This specimen belongs to a study of blood T cell repertoires in COVID-19. Study in general: Collection of acute and convalescent COVID-19 samples took place in the United States, Italy and Spain. The cDNA or gDNA used as material had been derived from T cells, B-cell-depleted T cells, or PBMCs.

The specimen sequenced was peripheral blood. This clonotype was sampled from a man aged 60-69 years with acute or convalescent COVID-19. The chain has TRBV19 and TRBJ1-4, with a tentative D call TRBD1 (5 bases). This CDR3 reads CASSPNGATTNEKLFF. CDR3 bases: TGTGCCAGTAGTCCGAATGGGGCAACAACTAATGAAAAACTGTTTTTT. Filled out from reference TRBV19 and TRBJ1-4, the complete variable domain reads DGGITQSPKYLFRKEGQNVTLSCEQNLNHDAMYWYRQDPGQGLRLIYYSQIVNDFQKGDIAEGYSVSREKKESFPLTVTSAQKNPTAFYLCASSPNGATTNEKLFFGSGTQLSVL.